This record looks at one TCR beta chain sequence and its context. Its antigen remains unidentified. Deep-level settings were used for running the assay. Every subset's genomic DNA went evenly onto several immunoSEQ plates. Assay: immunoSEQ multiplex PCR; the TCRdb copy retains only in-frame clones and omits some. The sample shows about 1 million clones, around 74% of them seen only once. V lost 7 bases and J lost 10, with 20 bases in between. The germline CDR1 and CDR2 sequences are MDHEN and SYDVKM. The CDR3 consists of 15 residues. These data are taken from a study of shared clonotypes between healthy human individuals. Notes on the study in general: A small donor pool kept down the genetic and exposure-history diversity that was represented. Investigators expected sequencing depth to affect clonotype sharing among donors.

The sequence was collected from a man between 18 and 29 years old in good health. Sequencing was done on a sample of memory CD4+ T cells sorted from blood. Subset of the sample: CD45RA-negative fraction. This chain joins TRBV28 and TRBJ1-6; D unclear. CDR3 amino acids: CASNSGPSGPSPLHF. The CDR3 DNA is TGTGCCAGCAACAGTGGCCCCTCAGGACCCTCACCCCTCCACTTT.